Listed here are 10 T cell receptor beta chains from one sample, sequenced in a study of identical twins. TCRdb re-called the 5' RACE reads with MiXCR, one entry per CDR3 protein. The table shows hundreds of thousands of distinct CDR3 sequences, with under 25% occurring only once. These data also formed part of another study, on yellow fever vaccine responses in identical twins.

Sequencing was done on a sample of CD4+ T cells sorted from blood. These receptors were obtained from a young woman in good health.

The chain recombines TRBV28 with TRBJ2-1; perhaps D is TRBD1 or TRBD2 (5 bases each). The CDR3 sequence is 14 residues long. Germline V gene sequence: CDR1 MDHEN, CDR2 SYDVKM. V was clipped by 6 bases and J by 6 bases, with 15 bases between them. The CDR3 bases are TGTGCCAGCAGGGGGGAGATTCCCCTCAATGAGCAGTTCTTC. Amino acid sequence: CASRGEIPLNEQFF.

This clonotype was detected a few times. The genes are TRBV24-1 and TRBJ2-5; 8 nucleotides agree with TRBD2. In germline, CDR1 is KGHDR, CDR2 SFDVKD. The CDR3 extends over 15 amino acids. Trimming at V came to 4 bases and at J to 5 bases, leaving 8 bases not matched to a gene. The DNA of the CDR3 is TGTGCCACCAGTGAGACGGGAGGGCCGAGGGAGACCCAGTACTTC. Encoded protein: CATSETGGPRETQYF.

There are a few counts of this clonotype. The chain carries TRBV6-2 or TRBV6-3 and TRBJ1-2; D remains unclear. V lost 8 bases, J lost 4 bases, and 14 bases lay in between. Germline lookup yields CDR1 MNHEY and CDR2 SVGEGT. This CDR3 region has 13 residues. CDR3 protein: CASVFDRFYGYTF. CDR3 in DNA: TGTGCCAGCGTCTTTGACCGATTCTATGGCTACACCTTC.

This CDR3 is CASSLASGGPYF. CDR3 in DNA: TGTGCCAGCAGCTTAGCGTCCGGGGGCCCGTACTTC. This chain links TRBV7-9 with TRBJ2-5, with D perhaps TRBD1 or TRBD2 (6 bases each). This CDR3 is 12 amino acids long. V was pared by 0 bases and J by 13 bases, with 12 bases between. Germline V gene data show CDR1 as SEHNR and CDR2 as FQNEAQ (reference sequence).

The chain recombines TRBV20-1 with TRBJ1-2; D may be TRBD1 (5 bases). V lost 5 bases and J lost 7, with 14 bases in between. The CDR3 has 12 amino acids. The germline V gene encodes CDR1 DFQATT and CDR2 SNEGSKA (reference sequence). For the CDR3, the DNA is TGCAGTGCTCCCGCCTCAGGGAGTGGCTACACCTTC. Protein product: CSAPASGSGYTF.

This clonotype was counted between two and nine times. CDR3 loop: CASGSGAIGETQYF. The CDR3 region has the DNA TGTGCCAGCGGGTCGGGCGCGATTGGAGAGACCCAGTACTTC. This rearrangement joins TRBV12-3 or TRBV12-4 to TRBJ2-5, with D uncertain. Trimming removed 8 bases at V and 4 bases at J, with 17 bases between. This CDR3 region has 14 residues.

CDR3 nucleotide sequence: TGTGCCAGCAGCTTGGCCGGGACTAGCGGGAGCATTGACGTC. This translates into CASSLAGTSGSIDV. The chain uses TRBV5-4 and TRBJ2-7; 14 bases are a match to TRBD2. The length of the CDR3 is 14 residues. Germline V gene lookup returns CDR1 SGHNT and CDR2 YYREEE (reference sequence).

Many counts were recorded for this clonotype. Germline and junction disagree at one end, which may indicate a read error. The chain carries TRBV4-1 and TRBJ2-5, with D perhaps TRBD1 (5 bases). The CDR3 totals 13 residues. Germline CDR1 is MGHRA and CDR2 is YSYEKL. In DNA, the CDR3 is TGTGCCAGCAGTCAGGGATCCCAAGAGACCCAGTACTTC. It yields the protein CASSQGSQETQYF.

The rearrangement uses TRBV5-5 and TRBJ1-1; D perhaps matches TRBD1 (5 bases). V was cut by 2 bases and J by 1 base, with 9 bases left in between. CDR1 and CDR2 from the germline V gene are SGHKS and YYEKEE (reference sequence). CDR3 length equals 14 residues. CDR3 residues: CASSFSQENTEAFF. The DNA of the CDR3 is TGTGCCAGCAGCTTTTCACAGGAGAACACTGAAGCTTTCTTT.

The table lists this clonotype with a few counts. The chain combines TRBV6-4 with TRBJ2-1; no reliable D call. This CDR3 is built from 17 residues. CDR1 is MRHNA, CDR2 SNTAGT, per germline. Trimming removed 0 bases from V and 0 bases from J, with 12 bases in between. DNA of the CDR3: TGTGCCAGCAGTGACTCGATCGCGAGTAGCTCCTACAATGAGCAGTTCTTC. It specifies CASSDSIASSSYNEQFF.